This T cell receptor (beta chain) was documented in a study of Ad26.COV2.S vaccination and SARS-CoV-2 variants. Clones were read by immunoSEQ multiplex PCR, and TCRdb kept only the in-frame ones, dropping some. Among about 440,000 clones listed, about 90% were seen once. V shed 5 bases and J 5 bases; nucleotides not matched to a gene: 15. CDR3 length: 15 residues. Germline V gene sequence: CDR1 SQVTM, CDR2 ANQGSEA. Described treatment: around 19 received Ad26.COV2.S at low or high dose, single or two shots; several received placebo; per-sample allocation not given. The samples date from day 63 after the first vaccine or placebo injection.

The receptor's source is a person between 18 and 65 years old who received the Ad26.COV2.S COVID-19 vaccine or a placebo. Here the sequenced sample was peripheral blood, taken in a trial of Ad26.COV2.S vaccine versus placebo. V gene TRBV29-1 combines with J gene TRBJ2-7, with 7 bases matching TRBD1. CDR3 DNA: TGCAGCGTTTCGTTTCTAGGGGGCCGCGAAGACGAGCAGTACTTC. It yields the protein CSVSFLGGREDEQYF.